This T cell receptor beta chain is from a study of post-analysis software for immune sequencing data. The wider study: As for disease course, relapsing-remitting, secondary progressive and progressive-relapsing multiple sclerosis were all included. The study, taken as a whole, reports: Relative to controls, patients with multiple sclerosis showed significantly lower normalized Chao1 diversity. By F measure, strong co-clustering occurred among samples prepared in the same batch. Roughly five TRBV segments were significantly more frequent in patients than in controls. TRBV5-6, TRBV5-1 and TRBV20-1 were among these segments.

This clonotype was detected only a few times. Its antigen is still unknown. V trimming: 2 bases; J trimming: 2 bases; junction bases outside the gene matches: 5. Germline V gives CDR1 MGHRA, CDR2 YSYEKL. The CDR3 consists of 16 residues. Unique molecular identifiers had been added to the TCR beta cDNA libraries. The yield from roughly 1 to 10 million T cells was 500,000 or so cDNA molecules in total. A single record per CDR3 protein comes from TCRdb applying MiXCR to the PCR reads. The repertoire consists of roughly 410,000 distinct CDR3 sequences, with approximately 33% occurring once and the leading ten covering roughly 12%.

Sequenced input: blood. This sequence was found in a girl under 18 with multiple sclerosis. This rearrangement joins TRBV4-1 to TRBJ2-1, with 8 bases identical to TRBD2. This CDR3 reads CASSQPSGRTYNEQFF. In nucleotides, the CDR3 is TGCGCCAGCAGCCAACCAAGCGGGAGAACCTACAATGAGCAGTTCTTC.